The 3 T cell receptor beta chains below come from one sample, sequenced in a study of blood T cell repertoires in COVID-19. The data were produced by immunoSEQ multiplex PCR, yet TCRdb's version contains in-frame clones alone and is incomplete. The sample has 250,000 to 300,000 clones; roughly 90% are singletons. What was sequenced was peripheral blood. Receptor source: a young woman with COVID-19, enrolled during active disease.

This rearrangement joins TRBV18 to TRBJ1-4; possibly TRBD1 for D (6 bases). The CDR3 is made up of 17 amino acids. In germline, CDR1 is KGHSH, CDR2 LQKENI. Trimming stripped 6 bases from V and 0 bases from J, with 17 bases between. The CDR3 is CASSKNSGEATNEKLFF. The CDR3 DNA sequence: TGTGCCAGCTCGAAAAACTCAGGGGAAGCAACTAATGAAAAACTGTTTTTT.

The chain has TRBV6-5 and TRBJ1-2; D not certain. The germline V gene has CDR1 MNHEY and CDR2 SVGAGI. This CDR3 region has 14 residues. Between the trimmed V and J ends, which lost 0 bases and 8 bases, there was a span of 13 bases. The CDR3 reads CASSYSEGVDGYTF. CDR3 nucleotide sequence: TGTGCCAGCAGTTACTCAGAGGGTGTGGACGGCTACACCTTC.

The rearrangement uses TRBV7-6 and TRBJ1-6; D is ambiguous. Trimming cost V 6 bases and J 0 bases, with 12 bases left between them. Germline CDR1 is SGHVS and CDR2 is FNYEAQ. The CDR3 consists of 16 residues. The CDR3 sequence is CASSPPVSSYNSPLHF. The CDR3 DNA reads TGTGCCAGCAGTCCCCCGGTGAGCTCCTATAATTCACCCCTCCACTTT.